Listed below are T cell receptor beta chains from one sample, sequenced in a study of T cell changes during pregnancy in multiple sclerosis. Some clones are missing from TCRdb's copy, which holds only in-frame ones; the method was immunoSEQ multiplex PCR. The data show about 40,000 clones, with about 90% seen just once and less than 5.5% held by the top ten. The starting material was peripheral blood, obtained in the second trimester of pregnancy. Source of these receptors: a female donor in good health, enrolled as a control in a pregnancy study. Each CDR3 is given with its conserved first and last residue.

v_call	j_call	cdr3_aa
TRBV7-2	TRBJ2-1	CASSLERVYEQFF
TRBV7-2	TRBJ2-1	CASSQTSGRSNEQFF
TRBV19	TRBJ2-6	CASSIGGQSSGANVLTF
TRBV4-1	TRBJ2-1	CASSVRISQRNEQFF
TRBV12-5	TRBJ2-1	CASGSPTAGLYNEQFF
TRBV5-6	TRBJ2-1	CASGAHMGPSPYNEQFF
TRBV19	TRBJ1-4	CASSGSREKLFF
TRBV5-4	TRBJ1-6	CASTTDRRSSYNSPLHF
TRBV6-1	TRBJ1-5	CASSPPGGGNQPQHF
TRBV6-6	TRBJ2-3	CASSYSTGGPDTQYF
TRBV27	TRBJ2-3	CASSFPGTAQYF
TRBV9	TRBJ2-7	CASSVAEAYEQYF
TRBV30	TRBJ2-3	CAWSVAVPTDTQYF
TRBV27	TRBJ1-2	CASSPGGDYGYTF